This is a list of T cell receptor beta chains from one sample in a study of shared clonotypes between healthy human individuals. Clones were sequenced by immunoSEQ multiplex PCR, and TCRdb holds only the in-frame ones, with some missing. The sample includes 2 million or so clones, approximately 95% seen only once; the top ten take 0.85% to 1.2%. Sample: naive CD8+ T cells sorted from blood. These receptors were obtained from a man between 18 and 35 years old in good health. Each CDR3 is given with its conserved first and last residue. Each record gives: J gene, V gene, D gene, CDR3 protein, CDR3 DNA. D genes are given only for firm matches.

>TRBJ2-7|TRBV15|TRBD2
CATAGGISYEQYF
TGTGCCACCGCGGGGGGAATCTCCTACGAGCAGTACTTC
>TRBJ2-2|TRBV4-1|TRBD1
CASSREQGTDGELFF
TGCGCCAGCAGCCGAGAACAGGGGACCGACGGGGAGCTGTTTTTT
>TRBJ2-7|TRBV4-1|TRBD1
CASSQNHLGTAYYEQYF
TGCGCCAGCAGCCAAAATCACCTCGGGACAGCGTACTACGAGCAGTACTTC
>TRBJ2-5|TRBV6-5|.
CASSQTPGQETQYF
TGTGCCAGCAGCCAAACGCCGGGGCAAGAGACCCAGTACTTC
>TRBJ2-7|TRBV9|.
CASSLGTISHEQYF
TGTGCCAGCAGCCTAGGGACAATTTCCCACGAGCAGTACTTC
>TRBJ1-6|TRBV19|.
CASSPHLGGPSPLHF
TGTGCCAGTAGTCCCCACCTAGGGGGGCCTTCACCCCTCCACTTT
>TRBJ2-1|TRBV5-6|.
CASSLDRYYNEQFF
TGTGCCAGCAGCTTGGATCGGTATTACAATGAGCAGTTCTTC
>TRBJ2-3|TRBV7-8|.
CASSLSDTQYF
TGTGCCAGCAGCTTAAGCGATACGCAGTATTTT
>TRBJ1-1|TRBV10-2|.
CAGGRTNTEAFF
TGCGCCGGCGGACGGACTAACACTGAAGCTTTCTTT
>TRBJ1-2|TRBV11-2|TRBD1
CAITGGFNYGYTF
TGTGCCATCACAGGGGGCTTCAACTATGGCTACACCTTC
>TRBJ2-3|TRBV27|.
CASSFQGPDTQYF
TGTGCCAGCAGTTTCCAGGGCCCAGATACGCAGTATTTT
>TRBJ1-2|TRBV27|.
CASRSSPLYGYTF
TGTGCCAGCAGATCCTCGCCCCTCTATGGCTACACCTTC
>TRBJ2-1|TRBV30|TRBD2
CAWSPGGGYNEQFF
TGTGCCTGGAGTCCGGGAGGCGGGTACAATGAGCAGTTCTTC
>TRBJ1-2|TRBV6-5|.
CASTFDLSYGYTF
TGTGCCAGCACCTTCGACCTCTCCTATGGCTACACCTTC
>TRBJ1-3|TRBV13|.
CASSFTDFTRGNTIYF
TGTGCCAGCAGCTTCACGGACTTTACGAGAGGAAACACCATATATTTT